This TCR beta chain appears in the sequencing data of a study of cytomegalovirus exposure and HLA in healthy donors. The donors comprised healthy bone marrow donors. This CDR3 has 15 amino acids. Germline values: CDR1 SGHTA, CDR2 FQGNSA. The V end lost 4 bases, the J end lost 1 base, and 13 bases lay between the germline ends. The PCR contained 60 Vbeta and 13 Jbeta primers. Assay: immunoSEQ multiplex PCR; the TCRdb copy retains only in-frame clones and omits some. The sample records 200,000 to 300,000 clones, roughly 86% being singletons. The clonotype originates from a woman aged 40 to 50 in good health and CMV-seropositive. V and J are TRBV7-2 and TRBJ2-5; weak D call: TRBD2 (5 bases). Input material: PBMCs. CDR3 sequence reads: CASSSRGVAQETQYF. CDR3 DNA sequence: TGTGCCAGCAGCTCACGGGGAGTCGCCCAAGAGACCCAGTACTTC.